The sequence of this T cell receptor (beta chain) was determined in a study of T cell repertoires in cytomegalovirus infection. Whole-study context: An indication of both CMV infection and matching HLA type came from public TCR beta signatures.

In TCRdb, the reads were re-called with MiXCR into one record per CDR3 protein. The table has roughly 140,000 distinct CDR3 sequences, less than 25% seen once; the top ten hold around 9.9%. This clonotype was counted between two and nine times. The antigen is undetermined. General study findings and limits: The ex vivo response showed dominance by HLA-C-restricted CMV-specific TCR beta clonotypes. Totalled public TCR beta family frequency picked out people who carried CMV plus the relevant HLA.

The CDR3 totals 12 residues. Trimming removed 5 bases at V and 7 bases at J, with 11 bases between. This chain connects TRBV12-3 or TRBV12-4 to TRBJ1-2; possible D gene TRBD1, 6 bases. Sequencing was performed on PBMCs. The TCR originated in a human donor in good health (CMV status not recorded). Some clones in this sample may be carry-over from other donors' samples. CDR3 residues: CASSHTTGGYTF. CDR3 in DNA: TGTGCCAGCAGTCACACGACAGGTGGCTACACCTTC.